This T cell receptor beta chain was recorded in a study of blood T cell repertoires in COVID-19. Study as a whole: The cDNA or gDNA used as material had been derived from T cells, B-cell-depleted T cells, or PBMCs.

Sequenced by immunoSEQ multiplex PCR; TCRdb stores in-frame clones only, minus some. This table has over 250,000 clones, 75% to 85% appearing once. The CDR3 is 14 amino acids. Losses at the gene ends were 7 bases for V and 0 bases for J; bases not matched to a gene: 1. Germline CDR1 reads ENHRY; CDR2 reads SYGVKD. The material sequenced was peripheral blood. The TCR was taken from a man aged 50 to 59 with active or convalescent COVID-19. This chain joins TRBV10-3 and TRBJ2-2; TRBD2 aligns across 8 bases. CDR3 protein: CAITGGTNTGELFF. The CDR3 coding sequence is TGTGCCATCACGGGAGGGACGAACACCGGGGAGCTGTTTTTT.